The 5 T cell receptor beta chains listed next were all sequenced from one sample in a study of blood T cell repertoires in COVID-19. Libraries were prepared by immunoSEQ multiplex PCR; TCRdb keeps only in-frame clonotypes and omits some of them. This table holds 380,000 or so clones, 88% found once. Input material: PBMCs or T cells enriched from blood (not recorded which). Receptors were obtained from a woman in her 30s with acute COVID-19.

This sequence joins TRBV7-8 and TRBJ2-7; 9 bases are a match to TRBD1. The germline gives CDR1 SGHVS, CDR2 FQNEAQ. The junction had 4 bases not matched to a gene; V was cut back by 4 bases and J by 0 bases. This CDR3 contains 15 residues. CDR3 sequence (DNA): TGTGCCAGCAGCTCAACAGGGGGCGTCTCCTACGAGCAGTACTTC. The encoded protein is CASSSTGGVSYEQYF.

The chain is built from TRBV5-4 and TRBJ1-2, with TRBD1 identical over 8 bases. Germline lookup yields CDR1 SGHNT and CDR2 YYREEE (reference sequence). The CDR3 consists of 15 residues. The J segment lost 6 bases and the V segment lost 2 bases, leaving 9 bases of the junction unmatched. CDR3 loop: CASSFFGAGGDGYTF. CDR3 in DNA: TGTGCCAGCAGCTTTTTCGGGGCAGGGGGCGATGGCTACACCTTC.

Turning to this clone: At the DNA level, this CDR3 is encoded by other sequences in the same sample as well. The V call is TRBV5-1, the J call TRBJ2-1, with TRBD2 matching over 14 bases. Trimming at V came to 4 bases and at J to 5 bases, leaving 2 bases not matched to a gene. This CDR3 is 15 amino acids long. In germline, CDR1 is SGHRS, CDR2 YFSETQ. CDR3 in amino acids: CASSPGLAGDNEQFF. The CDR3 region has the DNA TGCGCCAGCAGCCCGGGACTAGCGGGGGACAATGAGCAGTTCTTC.

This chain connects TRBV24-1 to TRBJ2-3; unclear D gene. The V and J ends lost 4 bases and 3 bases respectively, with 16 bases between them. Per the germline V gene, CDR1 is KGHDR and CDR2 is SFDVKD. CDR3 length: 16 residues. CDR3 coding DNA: TGTGCCACCAGTGACTCGCTAGTGAGGCAAACAGATACGCAGTATTTT. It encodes CATSDSLVRQTDTQYF.

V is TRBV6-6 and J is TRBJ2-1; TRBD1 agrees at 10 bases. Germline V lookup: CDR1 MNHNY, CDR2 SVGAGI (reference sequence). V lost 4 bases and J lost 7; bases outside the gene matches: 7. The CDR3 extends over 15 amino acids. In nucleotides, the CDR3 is TGTGCCAGCAGTTTGTCCGGGACAGGGGTAAATGAGCAGTTCTTC. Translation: CASSLSGTGVNEQFF.